The source of this T cell receptor (beta chain) is a study of T cells in Graves' hyperthyroidism and ophthalmopathy. Stability of Graves' hyperthyroidism was defined as absent ophthalmopathy progression within 18 months. Lactation, pregnancy, other autoimmune disease or uncontrolled infection excluded patients. Regarding this clonotype: Its cognate antigen is unknown.

RNA transcripts gave rise to amplified TCR beta CDR3 regions. The primer set for the first-round RT-PCR of the TCR CDR3 was HTBI. TCRdb passed the multiplex PCR reads through MiXCR, listing each CDR3 protein once. This sample has approximately 400,000 distinct CDR3 sequences; approximately 14% occur once, and the top ten carry 7.7%. Broader study findings: In the blood, most expanded thyroid clonotypes above 0.001 appeared as well. Progression to ophthalmopathy was predicted a median of 6.5 months early.

The V gene end was trimmed by 4 bases and the J gene end by 5 bases; junction bases not matched to a gene: 24. Germline V CDR1 and CDR2: MGHRA, YSYEKL. This CDR3 region has 22 residues. The sample comprised blood. This chain uses TRBV4-1 with TRBJ2-4; TRBD2 matches 12 bases. This clonotype was obtained from a woman in her late teens or twenties with Graves' hyperthyroidism. The CDR3 coding sequence is TGCGCCAGCAGCCGCCCTGGCAAGCTAGCGGGGGGGCGAGTGTTAGAGGAAAACATTCAGTACTTC. Translating gives CASSRPGKLAGGRVLEENIQYF.